A selection of T cell receptor beta chains follows, all from one sample in a study of cytomegalovirus exposure and HLA in healthy donors. Sequencing used immunoSEQ multiplex PCR; TCRdb keeps in-frame clones, though not all of them. The data show 130,000 to 150,000 clones, around 82% seen once. Material for sequencing was PBMCs. The receptors derive from a woman between 18 and 29 years old in good health and CMV-seropositive. CDR3s include the opening cysteine and the closing phenylalanine or tryptophan. D genes are given only for firm matches. Clone sizes are given selectively: once, few, many, or a class where the clone is expanded.

J: TRBJ2-7; V: TRBV5-1; size: -; D: TRBD1; DNA: TGCGCCAGCAGCTTGGGGTCAGGGGGCCGACGGGAGCAGTACTTC; CDR3: CASSLGSGGRREQYF
J: TRBJ1-2; V: TRBV7-2; size: -; D: TRBD1; DNA: TGTGCCAGCAGCTTAGCCATCGGACAGGGGGTTGCCTATGGCTACACCTTC; CDR3: CASSLAIGQGVAYGYTF
J: TRBJ1-5; V: TRBV6-5; size: -; D: -; DNA: TGTGCCAGCAGGGAGGCCTTACAACCCCAGCATTTT; CDR3: CASREALQPQHF
J: TRBJ1-5; V: TRBV5-1; size: -; D: TRBD1; DNA: TGCGCCAGCAGCTCCGGGACAGGGAATCAGCCCCAGCATTTT; CDR3: CASSSGTGNQPQHF
J: TRBJ1-1; V: TRBV4-1; size: -; D: -; DNA: TGCGCCAGCAGCCCCCTTGGGGCCCACAAAGGGAACACTGAAGCTTTCTTT; CDR3: CASSPLGAHKGNTEAFF
J: TRBJ2-5; V: TRBV6-1; size: -; D: TRBD1; DNA: TGTGCCAGCAGAGAGACAGGGGAAGAGACCCAGTACTTC; CDR3: CASRETGEETQYF
J: TRBJ2-4; V: TRBV10-1; size: few; D: -; DNA: TGCGCCAGCAGTCCCGGGACTGCAGGCAAAAACATTCAGTACTTC; CDR3: CASSPGTAGKNIQYF
J: TRBJ2-1; V: TRBV15; size: few; D: TRBD2; DNA: TGTGCCACCAGCAGAGATCAGCGGGGGAGCTACAATGAGCAGTTCTTC; CDR3: CATSRDQRGSYNEQFF
J: TRBJ1-5; V: TRBV27; size: -; D: -; DNA: TGTGCCAGCAGTTTTTCAGGGTTGAGCAATCAGCCCCAGCATTTT; CDR3: CASSFSGLSNQPQHF
J: TRBJ1-5; V: TRBV27; size: -; D: -; DNA: TGTGCCAGCAGTTCCCGAGCAGGGGCGAATCAACCCCAGCATTTT; CDR3: CASSSRAGANQPQHF
J: TRBJ2-3; V: TRBV5-4; size: -; D: -; DNA: TGTGCCAGCAGCTTGGGAGGGGGAGGGCACACAGATACGCAGTATTTT; CDR3: CASSLGGGGHTDTQYF
J: TRBJ1-3; V: TRBV28; size: -; D: -; DNA: TGTGCCAGCAGACCTCAGGAGGGGGGAAACACCATATATTTT; CDR3: CASRPQEGGNTIYF
J: TRBJ2-5; V: TRBV10-2; size: -; D: -; DNA: TGCGCCAGCAGCCCCTTACAGGGTAGGGAAGAGACCCAGTACTTC; CDR3: CASSPLQGREETQYF
J: TRBJ2-5; V: TRBV21-1; size: -; D: -; DNA: TGTGCCAGCAGCGGACTCGGACGGGAGATAATCCAAGAGACCCAGTACTTC; CDR3: CASSGLGREIIQETQYF
J: TRBJ2-7; V: TRBV11-2; size: -; D: TRBD1; DNA: TGTGCCAGCAGCAGACCGGGACAGGGGACCTACGAGCAGTACTTC; CDR3: CASSRPGQGTYEQYF
J: TRBJ1-4; V: TRBV7-9; size: -; D: -; DNA: TGTGCCAGCAGCTTAGCAGGGGGTGGTGAAAAACTGTTTTTT; CDR3: CASSLAGGGEKLFF
J: TRBJ2-7; V: TRBV27; size: -; D: TRBD2; DNA: TGTGCCAGCAGTTTAGTGGGGGGGTACGAGCAGCACTTC; CDR3: CASSLVGGYEQHF
J: TRBJ2-5; V: TRBV27; size: -; D: TRBD2; DNA: TGTGCCAGCAGTCCGCGGACTAGCGGGGGAGTAAGGGAGACCCAGTACTTC; CDR3: CASSPRTSGGVRETQYF
J: TRBJ2-7; V: TRBV29-1; size: -; D: -; DNA: TGCAGCGTTGTGGGCCCCCTCTACGAGCAGTACTTC; CDR3: CSVVGPLYEQYF
J: TRBJ1-2; V: TRBV6-5; size: -; D: -; DNA: TGTGCCAGCAGTTATTACCAGGGTTCCTATGGCTACACCTTC; CDR3: CASSYYQGSYGYTF
J: TRBJ1-3; V: TRBV27; size: -; D: -; DNA: TGTGCCAGCAGGCCGAGCTCTGGAAACACCATATATTTT; CDR3: CASRPSSGNTIYF
J: TRBJ1-2; V: TRBV5-1; size: -; D: -; DNA: TGCGCCAGCAGCTTAGCAGGCCAGGGCTCGCGCGTCCCCTCCTATGGCCACACCTTC; CDR3: CASSLAGQGSRVPSYGHTF
J: TRBJ2-5; V: TRBV5-1; size: -; D: TRBD2; DNA: TGCGCCAGCAGCTCCAAAAGCGGGGGCCCTGTTCAGCGACAAGAGACCCAGTACTTC; CDR3: CASSSKSGGPVQRQETQYF
J: TRBJ2-1; V: TRBV19; size: few; D: TRBD1; DNA: TGTGCCAGTAGTATCTTAGCGGACAGGGGAGTCGATGAGCAGTTCTTC; CDR3: CASSILADRGVDEQFF
J: TRBJ1-1; V: TRBV9; size: -; D: TRBD1; DNA: TGTGCCAGCAGCCCCAGACAGGGGACGAACACTGAAGCTTTCTTT; CDR3: CASSPRQGTNTEAFF
J: TRBJ1-1; V: TRBV5-4; size: -; D: TRBD1; DNA: TGTGCCAGCAGCTTCGAAGACAGGGTGATGAACACTGAAGCTTTCTTT; CDR3: CASSFEDRVMNTEAFF
J: TRBJ1-3; V: TRBV19; size: -; D: TRBD1; DNA: TGTGCCAGTAGTATAGATCGACGGACAGGGGCTGGAAACACCATATATTTT; CDR3: CASSIDRRTGAGNTIYF
J: TRBJ1-1; V: TRBV28; size: -; D: -; DNA: TGTGCCAGCAGTTTAATCGGGGGTGACACTGAAGCTTTCTTT; CDR3: CASSLIGGDTEAFF
J: TRBJ2-7; V: TRBV18; size: -; D: TRBD2; DNA: TGTGCCAGCTCACTACATAGCGGGGGCCCCCCTCGGGAGCAGTACTTC; CDR3: CASSLHSGGPPREQYF
J: TRBJ1-2; V: TRBV5-1; size: -; D: TRBD1; DNA: TGCGCCAGCAGCGGGACAGGGAGTAACTATGGCTACACCTTC; CDR3: CASSGTGSNYGYTF
J: TRBJ2-3; V: TRBV28; size: few; D: TRBD2; DNA: TGTGGAAGCGGACTAGCGGGGGGGGGACGGAAGTATTTT; CDR3: CGSGLAGGGRKYF